These 29 T cell receptor beta chains share one sample of origin, sequenced in a study of blood T cell repertoires in COVID-19. Assay used: immunoSEQ multiplex PCR; TCRdb lists only in-frame clones, some missing. The sample lists about 120,000 clones; about 70% were seen once. Sequencing used peripheral blood. The receptors were sampled from a man in his sixties with acute or convalescent COVID-19.

The chain carries TRBV19 and TRBJ1-5, with 9 nucleotides matching TRBD1. After removal of 5 bases from V and 0 bases from J, the junction contained 17 bases not matched to a gene. The CDR3 has 20 residues. Looked up from germline, CDR1 is LNHDA and CDR2 is SQIVND (reference sequence). The chain's CDR3 is CASSPIFGDRGSYSNQPQHF. Written as DNA, the CDR3 is TGTGCCAGTAGTCCTATCTTCGGAGACAGGGGGAGCTATAGCAATCAGCCCCAGCATTTT.

The V and J genes are TRBV7-9 and TRBJ2-2; 8 positions match TRBD1. The germline gives CDR1 SEHNR, CDR2 FQNEAQ (reference sequence). V shed 6 bases, J shed 7 bases, and the junction held 13 bases outside the gene matches. The CDR3 is 16 amino acids. CDR3 bases: TGTGCCAGCAGACCTGACAGGGGTGGATTCATCGGGGAGCTGTTTTTT. Its protein is CASRPDRGGFIGELFF.

The J gene is TRBJ1-2, the V gene TRBV7-9, with TRBD1 matching over 9 bases. The CDR3 spans 14 residues. The germline CDR1 and CDR2 sequences are SEHNR and FQNEAQ (reference sequence). V lost 5 bases to trimming and J lost 4 bases; unmatched junction nucleotides: 5. The CDR3 sequence is CASSPGTGFYGYTF. The CDR3 region has the DNA TGTGCCAGCAGCCCCGGGACAGGGTTCTATGGCTACACCTTC.

The J gene is TRBJ1-2, the V gene TRBV27; unclear D gene. The germline V gene has CDR1 MNHEY and CDR2 SMNVEV (reference sequence). Deletions cut 5 bases from V and 0 bases from J, with 16 bases between. The CDR3 runs to 16 residues. CDR3 nucleotides: TGTGCCAGCAGTCCAAGTGGCAGGATAGCTAACTATGGCTACACCTTC. Translation: CASSPSGRIANYGYTF.

The chain carries TRBV2 and TRBJ1-1; 7 positions match TRBD1. This CDR3 has 15 amino acids. With V trimmed by 2 bases and J by 1 base, 4 bases remained unmatched. In germline, CDR1 is SNHLY, CDR2 FYNNEI. The CDR3 region is CASSERTGQNTEAFF. CDR3 sequence (DNA): TGTGCCAGCAGTGAAAGGACAGGTCAGAACACTGAAGCTTTCTTT.

This clone was observed once. V and J are TRBV7-8 and TRBJ1-4; 9 nucleotides agree with TRBD1. Unmatched junction bases numbered 5, after V lost 5 bases and J lost 7 bases. The CDR3 extends over 14 amino acids. Germline loops: CDR1 SGHVS, CDR2 FQNEAQ. The CDR3 DNA follows: TGTGCCAGCAGCACAGGGGGCGCGGGTGAAAAACTGTTTTTT. It yields the protein CASSTGGAGEKLFF.

The chain combines TRBV27 with TRBJ1-2; the D gene is possibly TRBD1 (6 bases). The V gene's germline CDR1 is MNHEY and CDR2 SMNVEV (reference sequence). The CDR3 is made up of 14 amino acids. With 5 bases removed from V and 4 bases from J, the gap between germline ends came to 14 bases. The CDR3 DNA reads TGTGCCAGCAGTGTGGGGGGGCAAGCCTATGGCTACACCTTC. Translated, it gives CASSVGGQAYGYTF.

In its sample, this clone was seen once. CDR3: CASSMGQGLEGTQYF. CDR3 DNA sequence: TGCGCCAGCAGCATGGGACAGGGGCTGGAGGGGACCCAGTACTTC. This chain links TRBV5-1 with TRBJ2-5, with TRBD1 identical over 10 bases. The length of the CDR3 is 15 residues. The V gene end was trimmed by 4 bases and the J gene end by 7 bases; junction bases not matched to a gene: 10. Per germline, CDR1 SGHRS and CDR2 YFSETQ.

V usage is TRBV30 and J usage is TRBJ1-1; 9 bases fit TRBD1. After removal of 4 bases from V and 10 bases from J, the junction contained 10 bases not matched to a gene. The CDR3 length is 13 residues. From germline, CDR1 is GTSNPN and CDR2 SVGIG (reference sequence). CDR3 DNA sequence: TGTGCCTGGACCCTGAACAGGGGGCTGGGAGCTTTCTTT. Translated, it gives CAWTLNRGLGAFF. The variable domain in full, completed from reference TRBV30 and TRBJ1-1, reads SQTIHQWPATLVQPVGSPLSLECTVEGTSNPNLYWYRQAAGRGLQLLFYSVGIGQISSEVPQNLSASRPQDRQFILSSKKLLLSDSGFYLCAWTLNRGLGAFFGQGTRLTVV.

This rearrangement joins TRBV5-1 to TRBJ2-7; D is possibly TRBD2 (6 bases). V was cut by 4 bases and J by 6 bases, with 17 bases left in between. This CDR3 spans 14 amino acids. Germline V gene lookup returns CDR1 SGHRS and CDR2 YFSETQ. The CDR3, as DNA: TGCGCCAGCAGCCCCGGGGACTCCCCGGGCGAGCAGTACTTC. Its protein is CASSPGDSPGEQYF.

This clone was picked up a small number of times. V and J are TRBV18 and TRBJ2-7; D possibly corresponds to TRBD2 (5 bases). Germline V gene lookup returns CDR1 KGHSH and CDR2 LQKENI. CDR3 length: 13 amino acids. The V and J ends lost 6 bases and 1 base respectively, with 10 bases between them. CDR3 residues: CASSPGLSYEQYF. CDR3 coding DNA: TGTGCCAGCTCGCCCGGACTTTCCTACGAGCAGTACTTC.

This clone was observed a single time. V usage is TRBV5-1 and J usage is TRBJ2-4; the D gene is possibly TRBD1 (5 bases). The CDR3 runs 16 residues. V was cut by 4 bases and J by 4 bases, with 18 bases left in between. Germline lookup yields CDR1 SGHRS and CDR2 YFSETQ. CDR3 coding DNA: TGCGCCAGCAGCCTCACTTGGTCAGGGCAGAAAAACATTCAGTACTTC. Protein: CASSLTWSGQKNIQYF. The full variable domain, with the rest looked up from reference TRBV5-1 and TRBJ2-4, is KAGVTQTPRYLIKTRGQQVTLSCSPISGHRSVSWYQQTPGQGLQFLFEYFSETQRNKGNFPGRFSGRQFSNSRSEMNVSTLELGDSALYLCASSLTWSGQKNIQYFGAGTRLSVL.

This sequence joins TRBV10-3 and TRBJ1-5, with D perhaps matching TRBD1 (5 bases). Germline lookup yields CDR1 ENHRY and CDR2 SYGVKD. The V end was cut by 0 bases, the J end by 5 bases, with 11 bases between. This CDR3 is 15 amino acids long. CDR3 DNA: TGTGCCATCAGTGAGTCACAGGTCCTTGATCAGCCCCAGCATTTT. Its protein product is CAISESQVLDQPQHF.

This clone was found a few times. The rearrangement joins TRBV7-2 to TRBJ2-3; 10 bases line up with TRBD2. The trim removed 1 base at V and 8 bases at J, leaving 6 bases unmatched. This CDR3 comprises 15 residues. Looked up from germline, CDR1 is SGHTA and CDR2 is FQGNSA. DNA for the CDR3: TGTGCCAGCAGCTTAGGTTCTAGCGGGAGAGTTACGCAGTATTTT. Translated, it gives CASSLGSSGRVTQYF.

This chain joins TRBV10-1 and TRBJ2-4; TRBD1 matches at 8 bases. The ends lost 4 bases at V and 16 bases at J; junction bases unmatched: 12. Germline V gene data show CDR1 as WNHNN and CDR2 as SYGVQD (reference sequence). The CDR3 contains 13 residues. This chain's CDR3 is CASSVESGGPAYF. The CDR3 DNA follows: TGCGCCAGCAGTGTCGAATCAGGGGGCCCGGCCTACTTC.

The chain carries TRBV7-9 and TRBJ2-5; D not resolved. Trimming cost V 0 bases and J 7 bases, with 9 bases left between them. CDR1 and CDR2 from the germline V gene are SEHNR and FQNEAQ (reference sequence). The CDR3 has 13 residues. CDR3 bases: TGTGCCAGCAGCTTAGCGCTCTCCGGGACCCAGTACTTC. It specifies CASSLALSGTQYF.

This chain joins TRBV3-1 (or the pseudogene TRBV3-2) and TRBJ1-3, with D unresolved. CDR3 length: 13 residues. CDR1 and CDR2 (germline): LGHDT, YNNKEL (reference sequence). The V and J ends lost 5 bases and 4 bases respectively, with 9 bases between them. Written as DNA, the CDR3 is TGTGCCAGCAGCTCCCCGGTCGGAAACACCATATATTTT. Its protein is CASSSPVGNTIYF.

The chain combines TRBV3-1 (or the pseudogene TRBV3-2) with TRBJ1-1, with D possibly TRBD1 on 6 matching bases. The CDR3 consists of 15 residues. Trimming removed 3 bases at V and 1 base at J, with 12 bases between. Per the germline V gene, CDR1 is LGHDT and CDR2 is YNNKEL (reference sequence). Here the CDR3 DNA reads TGTGCCAGCAGCCAGAACAGGGCTTGGAACACTGAAGCTTTCTTT. Its protein product is CASSQNRAWNTEAFF.

This clone was observed a single time. V usage is TRBV12-3 or TRBV12-4 and J usage is TRBJ1-2, with D unclear. The CDR3 totals 11 residues. Deletions cut 2 bases from V and 9 bases from J, with 7 bases between. This chain's CDR3 is CASSLYDSYTF. The DNA of the CDR3 is TGTGCCAGCAGTTTATACGACAGCTACACCTTC.

V usage is TRBV7-2 and J usage is TRBJ1-2, with D uncertain. CDR1 and CDR2 (germline): SGHTA, FQGNSA. V was cut by 2 bases and J by 7 bases, with 17 bases left in between. The CDR3 length is 15 residues. The CDR3 nucleotides read TGTGCCAGCAGCTTAAATACGGCCGGGATAACTGGCTACACCTTC. This translates into CASSLNTAGITGYTF.

The chain employs TRBV6-5 and TRBJ2-7; weak D call: TRBD2 (6 bases). Trimming shortened V by 5 bases and J by 0 bases, and 14 bases separated the two germline ends. CDR3 length equals 15 residues. Per germline, CDR1 MNHEY and CDR2 SVGAGI. CDR3 loop: CASSPLRGFSYEQYF. As DNA, the CDR3 is TGTGCCAGCAGTCCTTTGCGGGGCTTCTCCTACGAGCAGTACTTC.

This clone appeared once. The chain joins TRBV24-1 to TRBJ2-2; 7 nucleotides agree with TRBD2. Germline trimming cut 6 bases from V and 3 bases from J; bases unmatched to any gene: 6. The CDR3 loop spans 15 amino acids. CDR1 and CDR2 from the germline V gene are KGHDR and SFDVKD. The CDR3 sequence is CATSSPAGYTGELFF. CDR3 sequence (DNA): TGTGCCACCAGTTCCCCAGCGGGGTACACCGGGGAGCTGTTTTTT.

The CDR3 protein is CASSQGEDYGYTF. CDR3 coding DNA: TGTGCCAGCAGCCAAGGAGAGGACTATGGCTACACCTTC. V is TRBV3-1 (or the pseudogene TRBV3-2) and J is TRBJ1-2; no clear D. The CDR3 runs to 13 residues. V lost 1 base to trimming and J lost 3 bases, with 6 bases between them. Germline V gives CDR1 LGHDT, CDR2 YNNKEL (reference sequence).

The gene calls are TRBV15 and TRBJ1-5, with TRBD1 matching over 7 bases. This CDR3 contains 18 residues. V shed 0 bases and J 1 base; nucleotides not matched to a gene: 9. The V gene's germline CDR1 is LNHNV and CDR2 YYDKDF (reference sequence). CDR3 sequence reads: CATSRDQTGLGSNQPQHF. The DNA for the CDR3 is TGTGCCACCAGCAGAGATCAGACAGGGCTTGGAAGCAATCAGCCCCAGCATTTT.

CDR3 sequence (DNA): TGTGCCAGCAATGCTCAGGGGGCTCATGGCTACACCTTC. Protein product: CASNAQGAHGYTF. The chain recombines TRBV28 with TRBJ1-2; 8 bases are shared with TRBD1. The CDR3 is made up of 13 amino acids. Trimming removed 7 bases from V and 6 bases from J; junction bases left unmatched: 7. Per germline, CDR1 MDHEN and CDR2 SYDVKM.

This chain joins TRBV7-9 and TRBJ2-3; no clear D. Germline values: CDR1 SEHNR, CDR2 FQNEAQ (reference sequence). Trimming shortened V by 2 bases and J by 0 bases, and 6 bases separated the two germline ends. The CDR3 consists of 14 residues. CDR3: CASSLFQSTDTQYF. CDR3 bases: TGTGCCAGCAGCTTATTTCAGAGCACAGATACGCAGTATTTT.

Only a few counts were recorded for this clone. The chain links TRBV14 to TRBJ2-5; TRBD1 matches 7 bases. V shed 3 bases, J shed 5 bases, and the junction held 9 bases outside the gene matches. Germline V gives CDR1 SGHDN, CDR2 FVKESK. This CDR3 is 15 amino acids long. The CDR3, as DNA: TGTGCCAGCAGCCATTTAACAGGGGTGAGGGAGACCCAGTACTTC. Its protein is CASSHLTGVRETQYF.

The table lists this clone with a count of one. This chain links TRBV5-6 with TRBJ1-1, with 8 bases matching TRBD1. Germline CDR1 SGHDT, CDR2 YYEEEE. Germline trimming cut 2 bases from V and 5 bases from J; bases unmatched to any gene: 8. This CDR3 region has 15 residues. The CDR3 DNA sequence: TGTGCCAGCAGCTTTAGACAGGGGCAGGGAACTGAAGCTTTCTTT. Residues: CASSFRQGQGTEAFF.

This chain uses TRBV4-2 with TRBJ1-4; TRBD1 matches at 7 bases. Germline lookup yields CDR1 LGHNA and CDR2 YNFKEQ. The length of the CDR3 is 16 residues. With V trimmed by 2 bases and J by 3 bases, 6 bases remained unmatched. CDR3 region: CASSQSPGQPNEKLFF. In DNA form, the CDR3 reads TGTGCCAGCAGCCAATCTCCGGGACAGCCTAATGAAAAACTGTTTTTT.